This T cell receptor beta chain was obtained from a study of blood T cell repertoires in COVID-19. About the study: The cDNA or gDNA used as material had been derived from T cells, B-cell-depleted T cells, or PBMCs.

Original handling: For nucleated cells, counts were estimated from reference gene primer amplification. Generated by immunoSEQ multiplex PCR, the TCRdb table keeps only in-frame clones and is missing some. V and J calls and clone size are given by that table; D and trimming were obtained from the DNA. Of some 210,000 clones listed, 84% were seen once; the top ten hold approximately 19%. The sequencing input was peripheral blood. The sequence derives from a human donor in a cohort sampled during active COVID-19.

Here the CDR3 reads CAISQGDGNTIYF. The DNA for the CDR3 is TGTGCTATCTCACAGGGTGACGGAAACACCATATATTTT. The chain uses TRBV6-5 and TRBJ1-3; D is perhaps TRBD1 (6 bases). This CDR3 has 13 residues. Looked up from germline, CDR1 is MNHEY and CDR2 is SVGAGI.